The next 8 T cell receptor beta chains were all read from a single sample in a study of cytomegalovirus exposure and HLA in healthy donors. The primer mix had 60 Vbeta and 13 Jbeta primers. Sequencing used immunoSEQ multiplex PCR; TCRdb keeps in-frame clones, though not all of them. Of roughly 100,000 clones listed, 75% to 80% were seen once; the top ten hold 4.5% to 7%. The specimen was PBMCs. Every receptor here comes from a man aged 60-69 years in good health and CMV-seropositive.

The chain links TRBV18 to TRBJ2-5, with D tentatively TRBD1 (5 bases). With 1 base removed from V and 5 bases from J, the gap between germline ends came to 5 bases. The CDR3 spans 12 residues. Germline V gene data show CDR1 as KGHSH and CDR2 as LQKENI. This CDR3 reads CASSPQGETQYF. The CDR3 bases are TGTGCCAGCTCACCACAGGGGGAGACCCAGTACTTC.

The chain uses TRBV5-3 and TRBJ1-3; D call uncertain. TRBV5-3 is annotated as an ORF whose role is uncertain. The CDR3 covers 16 residues. V lost 5 bases and J lost 0, with 15 bases in between. In DNA form, the CDR3 reads TGTGCCAGAAGAACCCCCTTACGGTACTCTGGAAACACCATATATTTT. Its protein is CARRTPLRYSGNTIYF.

The rearrangement uses TRBV7-9 and TRBJ1-6; the D gene is possibly TRBD1 (5 bases). Per germline, CDR1 SEHNR and CDR2 FQNEAQ (reference sequence). This CDR3 comprises 12 residues. The V end was cut by 2 bases, the J end by 10 bases, with 6 bases between. The chain's CDR3 is CASSLPGSPLHF. As DNA, the CDR3 is TGTGCCAGCAGCTTACCAGGGTCACCCCTCCACTTT.

The chain combines TRBV5-1 with TRBJ1-1, with 8 bases lining up with TRBD1. The CDR3 has 14 residues. Germline CDR1 and CDR2: SGHRS and YFSETQ. Losses at the gene ends were 4 bases for V and 3 bases for J; bases not matched to a gene: 5. The CDR3 loop reads CASSAGQGDTEAFF. The CDR3 nucleotides are TGCGCCAGCAGCGCAGGACAGGGTGACACTGAAGCTTTCTTT.

A single count supports this clone. The V gene is TRBV29-1, the J gene TRBJ2-7; TRBD1 aligns across 7 bases. The junction had 7 bases not matched to a gene; V was cut back by 6 bases and J by 2 bases. The CDR3 sequence is 13 residues long. From germline, CDR1 is SQVTM and CDR2 ANQGSEA. CDR3: CSVGDSGTYEQYF. CDR3 in DNA: TGCAGCGTGGGGGACAGCGGAACCTACGAGCAGTACTTC.

This chain uses TRBV7-9 with TRBJ2-3; no definite D call. Germline V CDR1 and CDR2: SEHNR, FQNEAQ (reference sequence). V lost 1 base and J 3 bases, leaving 8 bases between the germline ends. The CDR3 has 14 residues. In nucleotides, the CDR3 is TGTGCCAGCAGCTTAGGGGCAGCTACAGATACGCAGTATTTT. The encoded protein is CASSLGAATDTQYF. Together with reference TRBV7-9 and TRBJ2-3, the CDR3 gives the full variable domain: DTGVSQNPRHKITKRGQNVTFRCDPISEHNRLYWYRQTLGQGPEFLTYFQNEAQLEKSRLLSDRFSAERPKGSFSTLEIQRTEQGDSAMYLCASSLGAATDTQYFGPGTRLTVL.

The V and J genes are TRBV6-6 and TRBJ2-5; 8 nucleotides match TRBD2. Germline CDR1 and CDR2: MNHNY and SVGAGI (reference sequence). The CDR3 is 16 amino acids. The J segment lost 2 bases and the V segment lost 0 bases, leaving 5 bases of the junction unmatched. The CDR3 is CASSYSGAGAQETQYF. CDR3 bases: TGTGCCAGCAGTTACTCGGGAGCGGGGGCACAAGAGACCCAGTACTTC.

The rearrangement uses TRBV6-1 and TRBJ1-2; 7 positions agree with TRBD1. The V gene end was trimmed by 1 base and the J gene end by 5 bases; junction bases not matched to a gene: 7. Germline loops: CDR1 MNHNS, CDR2 SASEGT. This CDR3 comprises 15 residues. The CDR3 DNA sequence: TGTGCCAGCAGTGAAGGAGCAGGGGGACTGTATGGCTACACCTTC. Residues: CASSEGAGGLYGYTF.